Listed here are 27 T cell receptor beta chains from one sample, sequenced in a study of blood T cell repertoires in COVID-19. Profiling relied on immunoSEQ multiplex PCR, and the TCRdb table lists in-frame clones only, not all of them. The data contain under 300,000 clones, more than 75% of them seen just once; the ten biggest clones take up roughly a sixth. The sample consisted of PBMCs or T cells enriched from blood (not recorded which). These receptors were collected from a man in his late teens or twenties who had recovered from COVID-19.

The V and J genes are TRBV20-1 and TRBJ1-5, with no clear D. V was clipped by 3 bases and J by 7 bases, with 13 bases between them. CDR1 DFQATT and CDR2 SNEGSKA come from the germline V gene (reference sequence). The length of the CDR3 is 13 residues. CDR3 sequence: CSASVPGGQPQHF. In DNA form, the CDR3 reads TGCAGTGCTAGTGTCCCAGGAGGGCAGCCCCAGCATTTT.

The rearrangement joins TRBV4-1 to TRBJ2-1; unclear D gene. With 5 bases removed from V and 5 bases from J, the gap between germline ends came to 13 bases. This CDR3 contains 14 residues. Germline V gene lookup returns CDR1 MGHRA and CDR2 YSYEKL. This chain's CDR3 is CASSYLRRDNEQFF. CDR3 bases: TGCGCCAGCAGCTATTTACGGAGAGACAATGAGCAGTTCTTC.

In DNA form, the CDR3 reads TGCAGCATGAACAGGGGTAGGACTGAAGCTTTCTTT. Translating it yields CSMNRGRTEAFF. The chain combines TRBV29-1 with TRBJ1-1, with 7 bases that match TRBD1. J gave up 5 bases and V 8 bases, and 8 bases lay outside the gene matches. CDR3 length: 12 residues. CDR1 SQVTM and CDR2 ANQGSEA come from the germline V gene.

The gene calls are TRBV6-1 and TRBJ2-1; D perhaps matches TRBD2 (7 bases). The CDR3 spans 15 residues. The germline V gene encodes CDR1 MNHNS and CDR2 SASEGT. With 1 base removed from V and 7 bases from J, the gap between germline ends came to 14 bases. The CDR3 bases are TGTGCCAGCAGTGAAGTCGGGGGGCCGGGTAATGAGCAGTTCTTC. Its translation: CASSEVGGPGNEQFF.

The chain recombines TRBV6-4 with TRBJ2-5, with a weak D call TRBD2 (6 bases). The V end lost 7 bases, the J end lost 5 bases, and 26 bases lay between the germline ends. Germline V lookup: CDR1 MRHNA, CDR2 SNTAGT. CDR3 length: 17 residues. In DNA, the CDR3 is TGTGCCAGCACTCATCTCTCGGGACTCCGGACATGGGAGACCCAGTACTTC. Translated, it gives CASTHLSGLRTWETQYF.

This clone showed up just once. The genes are TRBV19 and TRBJ2-7; possible D gene TRBD1, 6 bases. Trimming removed 2 bases from V and 9 bases from J, with 23 bases in between. The germline CDR1 and CDR2 sequences are LNHDA and SQIVND (reference sequence). CDR3 length equals 16 residues. CDR3: CASSISLGQPYDGQYF. The CDR3 DNA sequence: TGTGCCAGTAGTATAAGTCTCGGACAGCCCTACGACGGGCAGTACTTC.

The V and J genes are TRBV5-1 and TRBJ1-1; a possible D gene is TRBD1 (5 bases). V was pared by 4 bases and J by 3 bases, with 13 bases between. The CDR3 spans 14 residues. The germline V gene encodes CDR1 SGHRS and CDR2 YFSETQ. CDR3 sequence reads: CASSPLSRDTEAFF. CDR3 nucleotides: TGCGCCAGCAGCCCTCTTAGCAGGGACACTGAAGCTTTCTTT.

This chain uses TRBV5-6 with TRBJ1-6; no reliable D call. The germline V gene has CDR1 SGHDT and CDR2 YYEEEE. V was shortened by 0 bases and J by 12 bases, with 7 bases between the two germline ends. The CDR3 totals 12 residues. This chain's CDR3 is CASSLVDLPLHF. CDR3 coding DNA: TGTGCCAGCAGCTTGGTAGATCTACCCCTCCACTTT.

The chain uses TRBV11-2 and TRBJ1-4; 8 bases map to TRBD1. In germline, CDR1 is SGHAT, CDR2 FQNNGV. Unmatched junction bases numbered 3, after V lost 2 bases and J lost 13 bases. CDR3 size: 12 residues. Here the CDR3 reads CASSLRTGRLFF. In DNA form, the CDR3 reads TGTGCCAGCAGCTTAAGGACAGGGAGACTGTTTTTT.

The V gene is TRBV30, the J gene TRBJ2-1, with 8 bases fitting TRBD2. The CDR3 length is 14 residues. In germline, CDR1 is GTSNPN, CDR2 SVGIG (reference sequence). J was trimmed by 9 bases and V by 3 bases; bases with no gene match: 10. The CDR3 DNA sequence: TGTGCCTGGAGGAGTGGGACTAGGAATGGTGAGCAGTTCTTC. Residues: CAWRSGTRNGEQFF.

V is TRBV19 and J is TRBJ2-3; 15 bases are a match to TRBD2. With V trimmed by 3 bases and J by 4 bases, 5 bases remained unmatched. Germline CDR1 is LNHDA and CDR2 is SQIVND (reference sequence). The CDR3 runs 17 residues. CDR3 region: CASSIGLAGGRADTQYF. CDR3 nucleotides: TGTGCCAGTAGTATCGGACTAGCGGGAGGGCGGGCAGATACGCAGTATTTT.

A note on this clone: Other nucleotide sequences from this sample produce the same CDR3. The J gene is TRBJ1-5, the V gene TRBV18, with 7 bases that match TRBD1. V lost 2 bases and J lost 3; bases outside the gene matches: 1. The CDR3 is 14 amino acids. Germline CDR1 KGHSH, CDR2 LQKENI. The CDR3 DNA reads as TGTGCCAGCTCACCAGGGACAGCCAATCAGCCCCAGCATTTT. It encodes CASSPGTANQPQHF.

This chain connects TRBV11-2 to TRBJ2-7; possibly TRBD1 for D (6 bases). Germline V CDR1 and CDR2: SGHAT, FQNNGV. V lost 4 bases and J 4 bases, leaving 11 bases between the germline ends. The CDR3 has 13 residues. CDR3 sequence: CASSSGHLYEQYF. CDR3 coding DNA: TGTGCCAGCAGCTCGGGACATCTATACGAGCAGTACTTC.

The chain joins TRBV7-2 to TRBJ2-1; D possibly corresponds to TRBD2 (5 bases). V was pared by 4 bases and J by 9 bases, with 16 bases between. From germline, CDR1 is SGHTA and CDR2 FQGNSA. This CDR3 contains 14 residues. The DNA for the CDR3 is TGTGCCAGCAGCTCCGGACTGCTGGCGGGTGAGCAGTTCTTC. Translation gives CASSSGLLAGEQFF.

The chain combines TRBV24-1 with TRBJ2-2; maybe TRBD2 (6 bases). Germline CDR1 reads KGHDR; CDR2 reads SFDVKD. The length of the CDR3 is 15 residues. Trimming stripped 7 bases from V and 5 bases from J, with 16 bases between. This CDR3 is CATRTGGRGTGELFF. The DNA for the CDR3 is TGTGCCACCAGGACCGGAGGGCGGGGAACCGGGGAGCTGTTTTTT.

The V gene is TRBV9, the J gene TRBJ2-3; no firm D call. The CDR3 spans 16 residues. Germline V gene data show CDR1 as SGDLS and CDR2 as YYNGEE. Trimming left V 1 base short and J 0 bases short, with 12 bases between. CDR3 nucleotides: TGTGCCAGCAGCGTAAGCCCTTCCCCCAGCACAGATACGCAGTATTTT. It yields the protein CASSVSPSPSTDTQYF.

The gene calls are TRBV19 and TRBJ2-7; no definite D call. This CDR3 is 15 amino acids long. CDR1 and CDR2 (germline): LNHDA, SQIVND (reference sequence). V was shortened by 5 bases and J by 3 bases, with 17 bases between the two germline ends. The CDR3: CASSLQFGRIYEQYF. The CDR3 DNA follows: TGTGCCAGTAGTTTGCAGTTTGGCCGAATCTACGAGCAGTACTTC.

J is TRBJ1-2 and V is TRBV28, with 8 bases identical to TRBD1. Germline V gene sequence: CDR1 MDHEN, CDR2 SYDVKM. The CDR3 extends over 17 amino acids. J lost 9 bases, V lost 1 base, and 16 bases had no gene match. The DNA of the CDR3 is TGTGCCAGCAGTTTATCTTTTAAATGGCGAACAGGGGGAAGCTACACCTTC. Its translation is CASSLSFKWRTGGSYTF.

The chain uses TRBV30 and TRBJ2-3, with TRBD2 identical over 11 bases. This CDR3 is built from 16 residues. Trimming cost V 4 bases and J 3 bases; bases outside gene matches: 9. CDR1 is GTSNPN and CDR2 is SVGIG in the germline V gene (reference sequence). The CDR3 bases are TGTGCCTGGAAGCTAGCGGGGGGAGTAGGTACAGATACGCAGTATTTT. Translation gives CAWKLAGGVGTDTQYF.

The J gene is TRBJ2-5, the V gene TRBV10-2, with D perhaps TRBD1 (5 bases). The CDR3 has 12 amino acids. Trimming stripped 4 bases from V and 4 bases from J, with 7 bases between. CDR1 and CDR2 (germline): WSHSY, SAAADI. This CDR3 is CASSARAETQYF. CDR3 DNA: TGCGCCAGCAGTGCCAGGGCAGAGACCCAGTACTTC.

The chain recombines TRBV2 with TRBJ1-4; D gene ambiguous. With 8 bases removed from V and 8 bases from J, the gap between germline ends came to 15 bases. The CDR3 sequence is 13 residues long. Germline V gives CDR1 SNHLY, CDR2 FYNNEI. The CDR3 region is CASEAEVREKLFF. DNA for the CDR3: TGTGCCAGCGAAGCCGAAGTCAGGGAAAAACTGTTTTTT.

The CDR3 DNA reads as TGTGCCAGCAGCTTACAGGGACAGGCAGGTGAAAAACTGTTTTTT. This sequence encodes CASSLQGQAGEKLFF. The V and J genes are TRBV7-9 and TRBJ1-4; TRBD1 agrees at 8 bases. V shed 2 bases and J 7 bases; nucleotides not matched to a gene: 6. The CDR3 has 15 amino acids. CDR1 is SEHNR and CDR2 is FQNEAQ in the germline V gene (reference sequence).

The chain joins TRBV7-9 to TRBJ1-2, with 7 bases identical to TRBD1. Trimming at V came to 10 bases and at J to 4 bases, leaving 9 bases not matched to a gene. CDR3 length: 13 amino acids. Germline CDR1 and CDR2: SEHNR and FQNEAQ (reference sequence). As DNA, the CDR3 is TGTGCCACTCCCGAGACAGGGATCTATGGCTACACCTTC. Its protein product is CATPETGIYGYTF.

This clone was seen more than once but under ten times. The chain couples TRBV18 to TRBJ2-2; 8 nucleotides match TRBD1. Losses at the gene ends were 2 bases for V and 6 bases for J; bases not matched to a gene: 8. Germline CDR1 reads KGHSH; CDR2 reads LQKENI. The CDR3 length is 16 residues. Here the CDR3 reads CASSPYYGQGAGELFF. Here the CDR3 DNA reads TGTGCCAGCTCACCATATTATGGACAGGGAGCCGGGGAGCTGTTTTTT.

The count of this clone is one. The gene calls are TRBV5-1 and TRBJ1-4; TRBD1 matches at 7 bases. The germline CDR1 and CDR2 sequences are SGHRS and YFSETQ. The CDR3 sequence is 14 residues long. Losses at the gene ends were 7 bases for V and 1 base for J; bases not matched to a gene: 4. In nucleotides, the CDR3 is TGCGCCAGCGCACGGACAGGAACTAATGAAAAACTGTTTTTT. This codes for CASARTGTNEKLFF.

This clone was seen a handful of times. The chain carries TRBV28 and TRBJ2-1; 7 nucleotides match TRBD2. Germline assignment: CDR1 MDHEN and CDR2 SYDVKM. The CDR3 extends over 15 amino acids. Trimming removed 3 bases from V and 6 bases from J; junction bases left unmatched: 8. The CDR3 DNA is TGTGCCAGCAGTTTTACAACTAGCGTTCTCAATGAGCAGTTCTTC. Protein sequence: CASSFTTSVLNEQFF.

The rearrangement joins TRBV11-2 to TRBJ2-7; 7 bases are shared with TRBD1. The length of the CDR3 is 15 residues. With V trimmed by 2 bases and J by 4 bases, 8 bases remained unmatched. The germline V gene has CDR1 SGHAT and CDR2 FQNNGV. CDR3 region: CASSLSQGTDYEQYF. In DNA form, the CDR3 reads TGTGCCAGCAGCTTATCACAGGGGACCGATTACGAGCAGTACTTC.